Shown below are 10 T cell receptor beta chains from a single sample sequenced in a study of cytomegalovirus exposure and HLA in healthy donors. Use of 60 Vbeta and 13 Jbeta primers characterized the PCR. Sequencing used immunoSEQ multiplex PCR; TCRdb keeps in-frame clones, though not all of them. The sample lists some 150,000 clones, 72% occurring once. The material sequenced was PBMCs. The receptors originated from a human donor in good health.

Details on this clone: Distinct nucleotide sequences in the sample also encode this CDR3. This chain links TRBV5-1 with TRBJ1-2; 12 bases fit TRBD1. Germline V gives CDR1 SGHRS, CDR2 YFSETQ. There are 14 residues in the CDR3. Unmatched junction bases numbered 5, after V lost 3 bases and J lost 8 bases. DNA for the CDR3: TGCGCCAGCAGCTCGGGACAGGGGGCCGAGGGCTACACCTTC. This translates into CASSSGQGAEGYTF.

The chain recombines TRBV19 with TRBJ2-2, with 13 bases aligning to TRBD2. Germline lookup yields CDR1 LNHDA and CDR2 SQIVND (reference sequence). The CDR3 runs 18 residues. V lost 4 bases and J lost 5; bases outside the gene matches: 10. This CDR3 reads CASSTRRGLAGRTGELFF. CDR3 DNA sequence: TGTGCCAGTAGTACGAGACGGGGACTAGCGGGGAGAACCGGGGAGCTGTTTTTT. Combining the CDR3 with reference TRBV19 and TRBJ2-2 gives the whole variable domain DGGITQSPKYLFRKEGQNVTLSCEQNLNHDAMYWYRQDPGQGLRLIYYSQIVNDFQKGDIAEGYSVSREKKESFPLTVTSAQKNPTAFYLCASSTRRGLAGRTGELFFGEGSRLTVL.

V gene TRBV15 combines with J gene TRBJ2-1, with 7 bases lining up with TRBD2. Germline V lookup: CDR1 LNHNV, CDR2 YYDKDF (reference sequence). Losses at the gene ends were 0 bases for V and 3 bases for J; bases not matched to a gene: 2. CDR3 length equals 15 residues. CDR3 amino acids: CATSRDGGIYNEQFF. CDR3 DNA sequence: TGTGCCACCAGCAGAGACGGGGGGATCTACAATGAGCAGTTCTTC.

The chain employs TRBV5-5 and TRBJ1-3; 8 nucleotides match TRBD1. The CDR3 length is 18 residues. V dropped 0 bases and J dropped 8; count of bases not matched to a gene: 16. CDR1 is SGHKS and CDR2 is YYEKEE in the germline V gene (reference sequence). CDR3 sequence reads: CASSLGPRGHDRGYTIYF. The CDR3 DNA reads as TGTGCCAGCAGCTTGGGGCCCCGGGGTCATGACAGGGGTTACACCATATATTTT.

This chain connects TRBV5-1 to TRBJ2-4; tentative D call: TRBD2 (5 bases). V was trimmed by 4 bases and J by 3 bases, leaving 11 bases between them. CDR3 length: 14 residues. Germline V gives CDR1 SGHRS, CDR2 YFSETQ. In DNA, the CDR3 is TGCGCCAGCAGCCGTAGCGTCGGCAAAAACATTCAGTACTTC. This translates into CASSRSVGKNIQYF.

The genes are TRBV11-2 and TRBJ1-6; D is ambiguous. This CDR3 contains 15 residues. V lost 0 bases to trimming and J lost 10 bases, with 13 bases between them. Looked up from germline, CDR1 is SGHAT and CDR2 is FQNNGV. CDR3 DNA: TGTGCCAGCAGCTTAGAAGTTCGGGGAACGTCACCCCTCCACTTT. Translation gives CASSLEVRGTSPLHF.

The J gene is TRBJ1-2, the V gene TRBV19; 10 nucleotides line up with TRBD1. CDR3 length equals 15 residues. The V gene end was trimmed by 6 bases and the J gene end by 5 bases; junction bases not matched to a gene: 9. The germline gives CDR1 LNHDA, CDR2 SQIVND (reference sequence). CDR3 residues: CASSPGTGALYGYTF. CDR3 DNA: TGTGCCAGTAGCCCCGGGACAGGGGCCCTATATGGCTACACCTTC.

The rearrangement joins TRBV5-1 to TRBJ2-7; 7 positions match TRBD1. Germline V lookup: CDR1 SGHRS, CDR2 YFSETQ. Trimming cost V 2 bases and J 3 bases; bases outside gene matches: 8. CDR3 length: 15 amino acids. The CDR3 DNA reads TGCGCCAGCAGCTTTGGGGCAGGGGGATTCTACGAGCAGTACTTC. Encoded protein: CASSFGAGGFYEQYF.

This sequence joins TRBV7-6 and TRBJ1-1, with a tentative D call TRBD1 (6 bases). Germline lookup yields CDR1 SGHVS and CDR2 FNYEAQ. The CDR3 has 12 amino acids. Trimming removed 10 bases from V and 2 bases from J, with 11 bases in between. The CDR3 DNA reads as TGTGCCACACGGGGACAAAACACTGAAGCTTTCTTT. Its translation is CATRGQNTEAFF.

V gene TRBV10-1 combines with J gene TRBJ2-7; D is uncertain. Trimming took off 2 bases at V and 3 bases at J, with 5 bases between the two ends. CDR1 and CDR2 from the germline V gene are WNHNN and SYGVQD (reference sequence). This CDR3 is 12 amino acids long. CDR3 residues: CASSEPGYEQYF. CDR3 nucleotide sequence: TGCGCCAGCAGTGAGCCAGGCTACGAGCAGTACTTC.